The 23 T cell receptor beta chains given below trace back to one sample, sequenced in a study of STAT5B mutations in CD4+ large granular lymphocyte leukemia. Libraries were prepared by immunoSEQ multiplex PCR; TCRdb keeps only in-frame clonotypes and omits some of them. Altogether 32,000 or so clones are present, 70% to 85% being singletons, with the ten largest covering roughly 6.4%. The sample was CD4+ T cells from blood buffy coats. Source of these receptors: a human donor in good health.

This chain links TRBV13 with TRBJ2-3; weak D call: TRBD1 (6 bases). V was clipped by 5 bases and J by 1 base, with 13 bases between them. Germline loops: CDR1 PRHDT, CDR2 FYEKMQ (reference sequence). The CDR3 has 15 amino acids. The CDR3 loop reads CASSQNAGGTDTQYF. CDR3 nucleotide sequence: TGTGCCAGCAGCCAGAACGCAGGGGGCACAGATACGCAGTATTTT.

The chain employs TRBV9 and TRBJ2-6; 11 bases are shared with TRBD2. Germline V lookup: CDR1 SGDLS, CDR2 YYNGEE. V trimming: 4 bases; J trimming: 0 bases; junction bases outside the gene matches: 3. The CDR3 contains 17 residues. The CDR3, as DNA: TGTGCCAGCAGCCTAGCGGGGGGCGACTCTGGGGCCAACGTCCTGACTTTC. Its protein product is CASSLAGGDSGANVLTF.

The rearrangement joins TRBV6-1 to TRBJ1-4; D is perhaps TRBD1 (5 bases). The CDR3 runs 15 residues. Germline values: CDR1 MNHNS, CDR2 SASEGT. V was shortened by 3 bases and J by 4 bases, with 12 bases between the two germline ends. The CDR3 sequence is CASSERGGFNEKLFF. DNA of the CDR3: TGTGCCAGCAGTGAGCGCGGGGGTTTTAATGAAAAACTGTTTTTT.

In this sample, this clone turned up a few times. This chain joins TRBV10-1 and TRBJ2-7; 7 bases agree with TRBD1. CDR3 size: 12 residues. Germline V gives CDR1 WNHNN, CDR2 SYGVQD (reference sequence). V shed 6 bases, J shed 5 bases, and the junction held 4 bases outside the gene matches. The chain's CDR3 is CASRYRGHEQYV. The CDR3 DNA sequence: TGCGCCAGCAGGTACAGGGGCCACGAGCAGTACGTC.

The chain carries TRBV9 and TRBJ1-1; D unclear. Germline V gene sequence: CDR1 SGDLS, CDR2 YYNGEE. V shed 5 bases and J shed 6 bases, with 14 bases lying between them. The CDR3 is made up of 13 amino acids. The CDR3 here is CASSPTGRAEAFF. The CDR3, as DNA: TGTGCCAGCAGTCCCACTGGGAGGGCTGAAGCTTTCTTT.

This rearrangement joins TRBV28 to TRBJ2-3, with 8 bases that match TRBD2. J gave up 0 bases and V 3 bases, and 2 bases lay outside the gene matches. CDR1 is MDHEN and CDR2 is SYDVKM in the germline V gene. There are 15 residues in the CDR3. CDR3 sequence: CASSLASGSTDTQYF. CDR3 DNA: TGTGCCAGCAGTTTGGCTAGCGGGAGCACAGATACGCAGTATTTT.

The rearrangement joins TRBV7-2 to TRBJ2-4, with D uncertain. The CDR3 consists of 15 residues. The germline V gene encodes CDR1 SGHTA and CDR2 FQGNSA. V was trimmed by 1 base and J by 0 bases, leaving 7 bases between them. The DNA of the CDR3 is TGTGCCAGCAGCTTAGGGCAGGTAGCCAAAAACATTCAGTACTTC. Translation: CASSLGQVAKNIQYF.

The rearrangement links TRBV9 to TRBJ2-3, with unresolved D. V was shortened by 4 bases and J by 1 base, with 10 bases between the two germline ends. CDR1 and CDR2 from the germline V gene are SGDLS and YYNGEE. This CDR3 comprises 14 residues. CDR3 coding DNA: TGTGCCAGCAGCTCCGGGCTCCGCACAGATACGCAGTATTTT. Residues: CASSSGLRTDTQYF.

This chain connects TRBV2 to TRBJ2-4; perhaps TRBD2 as D (5 bases). Germline CDR1 is SNHLY and CDR2 is FYNNEI. Trimming shortened V by 7 bases and J by 6 bases, and 19 bases separated the two germline ends. This CDR3 region has 15 residues. CDR3 amino acids: CASKLDPSGVNIQYF. CDR3 sequence (DNA): TGTGCCAGCAAATTGGACCCCTCCGGGGTAAACATTCAGTACTTC.

The V and J genes are TRBV7-2 and TRBJ2-3, with TRBD1 matching over 7 bases. CDR3 length: 15 amino acids. Germline V gene sequence: CDR1 SGHTA, CDR2 FQGNSA. The V segment lost 1 base and the J segment 5 bases; nucleotides outside the gene matches: 6. The CDR3 loop is CASSLVTGSVDTQYF. DNA for the CDR3: TGTGCCAGCAGCTTAGTGACAGGGAGCGTAGATACGCAGTATTTT.

This clone was seen a few times. The chain is built from TRBV25-1 and TRBJ2-1; perhaps TRBD2 as D (6 bases). CDR3 size: 14 residues. From germline, CDR1 is MGHDK and CDR2 SYGVNS. Trimming stripped 7 bases from V and 6 bases from J, with 16 bases between. In DNA, the CDR3 is TGTGCCAGCACCCCGGGACTGGCCCTCAATGAGCAGTTCTTC. Translating it yields CASTPGLALNEQFF.

V is TRBV29-1 and J is TRBJ1-1; maybe TRBD1 (5 bases). Trimming removed 6 bases from V and 3 bases from J, with 17 bases in between. The V gene's germline CDR1 is SQVTM and CDR2 ANQGSEA. The CDR3 sequence is 14 residues long. The chain's CDR3 is CSVATQGGDTEAFF. The DNA for the CDR3 is TGCAGCGTCGCCACTCAGGGTGGGGACACTGAAGCTTTCTTT.

This sequence joins TRBV7-2 and TRBJ2-1; tentatively, D is TRBD1 (5 bases). With 1 base removed from V and 6 bases from J, the gap between germline ends came to 13 bases. The germline V gene encodes CDR1 SGHTA and CDR2 FQGNSA. The length of the CDR3 is 15 residues. The chain's CDR3 is CASSLGSGFSNEQFF. DNA of the CDR3: TGTGCCAGCAGCTTAGGTTCAGGGTTCAGCAATGAGCAGTTCTTC.

J is TRBJ1-3 and V is TRBV7-2; D gene uncertain. This CDR3 region has 13 residues. Trimming took off 1 base at V and 2 bases at J, with 3 bases between the two ends. Looked up from germline, CDR1 is SGHTA and CDR2 is FQGNSA. CDR3 sequence: CASSLVAGNTIYF. The CDR3 DNA is TGTGCCAGCAGCTTAGTAGCTGGAAACACCATATATTTT. Complete variable domain (other parts from reference TRBV7-2 and TRBJ1-3): GAGVSQSPSNKVTEKGKDVELRCDPISGHTALYWYRQSLGQGLEFLIYFQGNSAPDKSGLPSDRFSAERTGGSVSTLTIQRTQQEDSAVYLCASSLVAGNTIYFGEGSWLTVV.

V gene TRBV5-1 combines with J gene TRBJ1-1, with 8 bases lining up with TRBD1. Germline loops: CDR1 SGHRS, CDR2 YFSETQ. V lost 5 bases and J lost 0; bases outside the gene matches: 9. The CDR3 has 16 residues. Here the CDR3 DNA reads TGCGCCAGCAGTCAACAGGGGGGGGGTGTGAACACTGAAGCTTTCTTT. Its protein product is CASSQQGGGVNTEAFF. The whole variable domain, remainder taken from reference TRBV5-1 and TRBJ1-1, is KAGVTQTPRYLIKTRGQQVTLSCSPISGHRSVSWYQQTPGQGLQFLFEYFSETQRNKGNFPGRFSGRQFSNSRSEMNVSTLELGDSALYLCASSQQGGGVNTEAFFGQGTRLTVV.

This chain links TRBV5-1 with TRBJ2-1; 14 nucleotides match TRBD2. J was trimmed by 7 bases and V by 0 bases; bases with no gene match: 3. The CDR3 length is 16 residues. Looked up from germline, CDR1 is SGHRS and CDR2 is YFSETQ. The chain's CDR3 is CASSLEGLAGVNEQFF. CDR3 bases: TGCGCCAGCAGCTTGGAGGGACTAGCGGGGGTGAATGAGCAGTTCTTC.

The gene calls are TRBV6-1 and TRBJ2-1; tentative D call: TRBD2 (7 bases). This CDR3 region has 15 residues. The germline gives CDR1 MNHNS, CDR2 SASEGT. The ends were cut back, 6 bases at V and 0 bases at J, with 12 bases in the middle. CDR3 coding DNA: TGTGCCAGCAGGGCCGGGGGGCCCTCCTACAATGAGCAGTTCTTC. Translation gives CASRAGGPSYNEQFF.

There are a few counts of this clone. The CDR3 loop is CASSQTSPAAFF. In DNA form, the CDR3 reads TGCGCCAGCAGCCAGACGTCCCCTGCGGCTTTCTTT. This sequence joins TRBV4-3 and TRBJ1-1; D not certain. This CDR3 spans 12 amino acids. Germline values: CDR1 LGHNA, CDR2 YSLEER. Deletions cut 3 bases from V and 11 bases from J, with 13 bases between.

This chain uses TRBV4-1 with TRBJ2-2, with TRBD2 matching over 12 bases. This CDR3 is built from 15 residues. In germline, CDR1 is MGHRA, CDR2 YSYEKL. Germline trimming cut 5 bases from V and 9 bases from J; bases unmatched to any gene: 7. CDR3: CASSASGGASWELFF. Written as DNA, the CDR3 is TGCGCCAGCAGCGCTAGCGGGGGGGCTTCCTGGGAGCTGTTTTTT.

The rearrangement joins TRBV9 to TRBJ2-1; a weak D match, TRBD2 (6 bases). The CDR3 spans 15 residues. CDR1 and CDR2 from the germline V gene are SGDLS and YYNGEE. Trimming removed 0 bases at V and 4 bases at J, with 11 bases between. The CDR3 DNA is TGTGCCAGCAGCGTAGCGGCTGGGAGGTACAATGAGCAGTTCTTC. It encodes CASSVAAGRYNEQFF.

CDR3 amino acids: CASSVAGGNQETQYF. In DNA, the CDR3 is TGCGCCAGCAGTGTGGCGGGGGGGAACCAAGAGACCCAGTACTTC. This chain joins TRBV10-2 and TRBJ2-5; 9 bases fit TRBD2. The germline V gene encodes CDR1 WSHSY and CDR2 SAAADI. This CDR3 region has 15 residues. Germline trimming cut 4 bases from V and 0 bases from J; bases unmatched to any gene: 3.

This clone was picked up one time. The chain joins TRBV7-9 to TRBJ2-1; 16 nucleotides agree with TRBD2. Germline assignment: CDR1 SEHNR and CDR2 FQNEAQ (reference sequence). V shed 8 bases and J 4 bases; nucleotides not matched to a gene: 5. This CDR3 is 16 amino acids long. The CDR3 DNA reads TGTGCCAGCTTGGGGACTAGCGGGGGGGTATACAATGAGCAGTTCTTC. Protein: CASLGTSGGVYNEQFF.

V gene TRBV7-9 combines with J gene TRBJ1-5; D unresolved. This CDR3 contains 13 residues. V lost 3 bases to trimming and J lost 6 bases, with 9 bases between them. Germline lookup yields CDR1 SEHNR and CDR2 FQNEAQ (reference sequence). CDR3 sequence: CASSLGVSQPQHF. The CDR3 coding sequence is TGTGCCAGCAGCTTGGGAGTTTCTCAGCCCCAGCATTTT.